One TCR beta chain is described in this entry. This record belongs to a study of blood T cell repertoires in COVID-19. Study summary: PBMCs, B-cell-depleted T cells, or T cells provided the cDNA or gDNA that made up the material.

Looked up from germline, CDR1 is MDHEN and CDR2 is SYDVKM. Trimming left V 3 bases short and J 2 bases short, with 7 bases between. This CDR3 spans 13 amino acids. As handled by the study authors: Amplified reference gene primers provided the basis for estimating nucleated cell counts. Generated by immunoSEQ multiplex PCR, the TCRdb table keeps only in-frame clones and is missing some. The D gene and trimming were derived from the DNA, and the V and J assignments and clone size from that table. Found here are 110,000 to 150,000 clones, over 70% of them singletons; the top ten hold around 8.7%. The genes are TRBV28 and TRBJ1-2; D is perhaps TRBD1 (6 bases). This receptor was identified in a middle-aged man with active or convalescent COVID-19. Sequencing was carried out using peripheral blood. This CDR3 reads CASSFDRNYGYTF. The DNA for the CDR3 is TGTGCCAGCAGTTTCGACAGGAACTATGGCTACACCTTC.